The rows below give T cell receptor beta chains drawn from one sample of a study of blood T cell repertoires in COVID-19. Here immunoSEQ multiplex PCR was the method, and the copy in TCRdb shows in-frame clones only, minus some. The data show about 290,000 clones, roughly 91% seen once. Material: peripheral blood. These receptors originate from a woman aged 25 to 39 with COVID-19, enrolled during active disease. CDR3s include the opening cysteine and the closing phenylalanine or tryptophan. The order of the fields is V gene, CDR3 length, clone size, J gene, D gene, CDR3 DNA, CDR3 protein. The D gene is left open where the match is weak. A clone size is listed for some rows: how often the clone was seen (once, few, many), or a class if it is expanded.

v_call: TRBV21-1; cdr3_length: 18; clone_size: NA; j_call: TRBJ2-7; d_call: NA; cdr3_nt: TGTGCCAGCAGCAAAGTTTATAGGCAGAGGATCGACTACTACGAGCAGTACTTC; cdr3_aa: CASSKVYRQRIDYYEQYF
v_call: TRBV10-1; cdr3_length: 14; clone_size: NA; j_call: TRBJ2-3; d_call: NA; cdr3_nt: TGCGCCAGCGGTAGCGGATATATCACAGATACGCAGTATTTT; cdr3_aa: CASGSGYITDTQYF
v_call: TRBV29-1; cdr3_length: 13; clone_size: NA; j_call: TRBJ1-2; d_call: NA; cdr3_nt: TGCAGCGTTGGCCCCCTCCGACAGGATGGCTACACCTTC; cdr3_aa: CSVGPLRQDGYTF
v_call: TRBV2; cdr3_length: 13; clone_size: few; j_call: TRBJ1-5; d_call: NA; cdr3_nt: TGTGCCAGCAGCCCCGAGATCAATCAGCCCCAGCATTTT; cdr3_aa: CASSPEINQPQHF
v_call: TRBV4-1; cdr3_length: 15; clone_size: NA; j_call: TRBJ1-1; d_call: TRBD1; cdr3_nt: TGCGCCAGCAGCCAAGAGGGACAGGGGAGCACTGAAGCTTTCTTT; cdr3_aa: CASSQEGQGSTEAFF
v_call: TRBV7-9; cdr3_length: 18; clone_size: few; j_call: TRBJ2-2; d_call: TRBD2; cdr3_nt: TGTGCCAGCAGCTTAGTGATAGCGGGTGGGGCTAACACCGGGGAGCTGTTTTTT; cdr3_aa: CASSLVIAGGANTGELFF
v_call: TRBV27; cdr3_length: 14; clone_size: NA; j_call: TRBJ1-6; d_call: NA; cdr3_nt: TGTGCCAGCAGTTTGGAGCAGGGTAATTCACCCCTCCACTTT; cdr3_aa: CASSLEQGNSPLHF
v_call: TRBV18; cdr3_length: 14; clone_size: NA; j_call: TRBJ2-5; d_call: NA; cdr3_nt: TGTGCCAGCTCACCACCGACTACGAGAGAGGCCCAGTACTTC; cdr3_aa: CASSPPTTREAQYF
v_call: TRBV9; cdr3_length: 16; clone_size: once; j_call: TRBJ2-1; d_call: TRBD2; cdr3_nt: TGTGCCAGCAGCGCACGGACTAGCGGGGGGGCTAGCGAGCAGTTCTTC; cdr3_aa: CASSARTSGGASEQFF
v_call: TRBV6-6; cdr3_length: 14; clone_size: NA; j_call: TRBJ1-5; d_call: NA; cdr3_nt: TGTGCCAGTTGTAGGGGTGGTAGTAATCAGCCCCAGCATTTT; cdr3_aa: CASCRGGSNQPQHF
v_call: TRBV19; cdr3_length: 16; clone_size: NA; j_call: TRBJ2-2; d_call: TRBD2; cdr3_nt: TGTGCCAGTAGTATTTTGGGCGGGGGGCTCACCGGGGAGCTGTTTTTT; cdr3_aa: CASSILGGGLTGELFF
v_call: TRBV7-2; cdr3_length: 15; clone_size: NA; j_call: TRBJ2-3; d_call: TRBD1; cdr3_nt: TGTGCCAGCAGCAGCGGACAGGCCATAACAGATACGCAGTATTTT; cdr3_aa: CASSSGQAITDTQYF
v_call: TRBV4-1; cdr3_length: 15; clone_size: NA; j_call: TRBJ2-7; d_call: NA; cdr3_nt: TGCGCCAGCAGCCAGGGATCCTCTAGCCGCTACGAGCAGTACTTC; cdr3_aa: CASSQGSSSRYEQYF
v_call: TRBV7-6; cdr3_length: 15; clone_size: NA; j_call: TRBJ1-5; d_call: TRBD1; cdr3_nt: TGTGCCAGCAGCTTCACAGGGGGCCCAAATCAGCCCCAGCATTTT; cdr3_aa: CASSFTGGPNQPQHF
v_call: TRBV11-2; cdr3_length: 14; clone_size: NA; j_call: TRBJ2-7; d_call: TRBD2; cdr3_nt: TGTGCCAGCAGCTTAGAGGGGACTAGCGGGGTGCAGTACTTC; cdr3_aa: CASSLEGTSGVQYF
v_call: TRBV5-5; cdr3_length: 14; clone_size: NA; j_call: TRBJ2-7; d_call: NA; cdr3_nt: TGTGCCAGCAGCCCGAATGACATGTCCTACGAGCAGTACTTC; cdr3_aa: CASSPNDMSYEQYF
v_call: TRBV24-1; cdr3_length: 14; clone_size: once; j_call: TRBJ2-3; d_call: NA; cdr3_nt: TGTGCCACCAGTGATCGGGGTTCGACAGATACGCAGTATTTT; cdr3_aa: CATSDRGSTDTQYF
v_call: TRBV29-1; cdr3_length: 13; clone_size: NA; j_call: TRBJ1-1; d_call: NA; cdr3_nt: TGCAGCGTTGAGTGGAGATCGAACACTGAAGCTTTCTTT; cdr3_aa: CSVEWRSNTEAFF
v_call: TRBV29-1; cdr3_length: 14; clone_size: NA; j_call: TRBJ2-3; d_call: NA; cdr3_nt: TGCAGCGGGGGGACACTTAACCCCACAGATACGCAGTATTTT; cdr3_aa: CSGGTLNPTDTQYF
v_call: TRBV28; cdr3_length: 15; clone_size: NA; j_call: TRBJ2-5; d_call: NA; cdr3_nt: TGTGCCAGCAGTTTGAGGGGGGGCCGAAGAGAGACCCAGTACTTC; cdr3_aa: CASSLRGGRRETQYF
v_call: TRBV18; cdr3_length: 16; clone_size: NA; j_call: TRBJ2-3; d_call: NA; cdr3_nt: TGTGCCAGCTCACCCCGGGACTTTGGTGGAACAGATACGCAGTATTTT; cdr3_aa: CASSPRDFGGTDTQYF
v_call: TRBV5-1; cdr3_length: 16; clone_size: NA; j_call: TRBJ2-1; d_call: TRBD1; cdr3_nt: TGCGCCAGCAGCTTGGCCGGGACAGGGGGCTGGAATGAGCAGTTCTTC; cdr3_aa: CASSLAGTGGWNEQFF
v_call: TRBV18; cdr3_length: 14; clone_size: few; j_call: TRBJ2-1; d_call: NA; cdr3_nt: TGTGCCAGCTCAGGGGGCTCCTCCTACAATGAGCAGTTCTTC; cdr3_aa: CASSGGSSYNEQFF
v_call: TRBV5-4; cdr3_length: 13; clone_size: NA; j_call: TRBJ1-6; d_call: TRBD1; cdr3_nt: TGTGCCAGCAGCTCCGGACAGGGAACACCCCTCCACTTT; cdr3_aa: CASSSGQGTPLHF
v_call: TRBV5-5; cdr3_length: 13; clone_size: NA; j_call: TRBJ1-4; d_call: NA; cdr3_nt: TGTGCCAGCAGCTTGGTGTCCCCCGAGCCACTGTTTTTT; cdr3_aa: CASSLVSPEPLFF
v_call: TRBV15; cdr3_length: 16; clone_size: NA; j_call: TRBJ2-7; d_call: NA; cdr3_nt: TGTGCCACCAGCAGACTCCCTAGAATGGGTTCCTACGAGCAGTACTTC; cdr3_aa: CATSRLPRMGSYEQYF